The 8 T cell receptor beta chains below all came from one sample that was sequenced in a study of T cells in Graves' hyperthyroidism and ophthalmopathy. There were TCR beta CDR3 regions amplified from RNA transcripts. In the first-round RT-PCR of the TCR CDR3, the HTBI primer set was used. TCRdb processed the multiplex PCR reads anew with MiXCR; each CDR3 protein has one entry. The table includes 800,000 or so distinct CDR3 sequences, roughly 37% detected once. Sequenced input: blood. The receptor set was obtained from a man between 18 and 35 years old with Graves' hyperthyroidism.

The chain is built from TRBV13 and TRBJ2-7; TRBD2 matches 8 bases. Germline CDR1 and CDR2: PRHDT and FYEKMQ (reference sequence). V dropped 9 bases and J dropped 3; count of bases not matched to a gene: 4. This CDR3 is 12 amino acids long. CDR3 sequence reads: CASGLAYYEQYF. CDR3 coding DNA: TGTGCCAGTGGACTAGCTTACTACGAGCAGTACTTC. The full variable domain, rest sourced from reference TRBV13 and TRBJ2-7, is AAGVIQSPRHLIKEKRETATLKCYPIPRHDTVYWYQQGPGQDPQFLISFYEKMQSDKGSIPDRFSAQQFSDYHSELNMSSLELGDSALYFCASGLAYYEQYFGPGTRLTVT.

J is TRBJ2-3 and V is TRBV29-1; perhaps D is TRBD1 or TRBD2 (5 bases each). CDR1 is SQVTM and CDR2 is ANQGSEA in the germline V gene. V was shortened by 4 bases and J by 2 bases, with 10 bases between the two germline ends. The CDR3 length is 13 residues. The chain's CDR3 is CSVGAGTTDTQYF. As DNA, the CDR3 is TGCAGCGTTGGAGCCGGGACCACAGATACGCAGTATTTT.

This clonotype was recorded at least ten times. The chain joins TRBV10-3 to TRBJ1-3; D is unresolved. Germline V CDR1 and CDR2: ENHRY, SYGVKD. This CDR3 is 16 amino acids long. V gave up 3 bases and J gave up 0 bases, with 12 bases separating them. The CDR3 coding sequence is TGTGCCATCAGTGAACACGGACGGCACTCTGGAAACACCATATATTTT. Protein sequence: CAISEHGRHSGNTIYF.

This chain's CDR3 is CSAKRDRDGGGNEQYF. The CDR3 DNA is TGCAGTGCTAAAAGGGACCGGGACGGCGGTGGGAACGAGCAGTACTTC. This chain joins TRBV20-1 and TRBJ2-7; possibly TRBD1 or TRBD2 for D (5 bases each). The CDR3 length is 16 residues. Germline-derived CDR1 and CDR2 are DFQATT and SNEGSKA (reference sequence). V was shortened by 4 bases and J by 5 bases, with 24 bases between the two germline ends.

This chain connects TRBV19 to TRBJ2-7; a weak D match, TRBD1 (5 bases). CDR3 length equals 13 residues. From germline, CDR1 is LNHDA and CDR2 SQIVND (reference sequence). Trimming took off 3 bases at V and 2 bases at J, with 8 bases between the two ends. The CDR3 sequence is CASSIDSPYEQYF. CDR3 bases: TGTGCCAGTAGTATCGACAGCCCCTACGAGCAGTACTTC.

In this sample, this clonotype turned up many times. CDR3 protein: CASRGLGLSYEQYF. DNA for the CDR3: TGTGCCAGCAGGGGATTGGGCCTTTCCTACGAGCAGTACTTC. This chain uses TRBV27 with TRBJ2-7; no clear D. This CDR3 region has 14 residues. Trimming removed 6 bases at V and 1 base at J, with 13 bases between. The germline gives CDR1 MNHEY, CDR2 SMNVEV (reference sequence).

This clonotype was observed at least ten times. This chain links TRBV15 with TRBJ1-2; 9 bases are shared with TRBD1. Per the germline V gene, CDR1 is LNHNV and CDR2 is YYDKDF (reference sequence). The CDR3 covers 19 residues. The junction had 17 bases not matched to a gene; V was cut back by 0 bases and J by 6 bases. The CDR3 DNA sequence: TGTGCCACCAGCAGAGATTACGGTGAGATCGACAGGGGGAAGGATGGCTACACCTTC. This translates into CATSRDYGEIDRGKDGYTF.

This clonotype was seen at least ten times. The rearrangement uses TRBV29-1 and TRBJ2-7; 9 nucleotides align to TRBD1. Per germline, CDR1 SQVTM and CDR2 ANQGSEA. This CDR3 spans 13 amino acids. V shed 7 bases, J shed 5 bases, and the junction held 9 bases outside the gene matches. The CDR3 DNA is TGCAGCGCGTCGGGACAGGGAATACACGAGCAGTACTTC. It codes for CSASGQGIHEQYF.